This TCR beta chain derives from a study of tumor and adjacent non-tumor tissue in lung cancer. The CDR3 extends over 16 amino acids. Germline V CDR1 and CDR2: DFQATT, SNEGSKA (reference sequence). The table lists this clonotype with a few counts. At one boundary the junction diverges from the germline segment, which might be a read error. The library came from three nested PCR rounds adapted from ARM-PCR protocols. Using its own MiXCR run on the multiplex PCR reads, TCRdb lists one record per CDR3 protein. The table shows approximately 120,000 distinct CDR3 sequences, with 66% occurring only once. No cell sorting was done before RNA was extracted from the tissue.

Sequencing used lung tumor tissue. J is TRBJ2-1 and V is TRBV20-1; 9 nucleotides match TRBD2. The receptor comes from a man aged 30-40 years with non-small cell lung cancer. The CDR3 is CSARRGAGGGHNEQSF. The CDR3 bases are TGCAGTGCTCGCCGGGGAGCGGGAGGAGGGCACAATGAGCAATCCTTC.